This T cell receptor beta chain comes out of a study of T cells in placental villitis. Some background on the complete study: To test an allograft-versus-infection hypothesis, the study compared placental TCR-beta repertoires across three groups: villitis of unknown etiology, unaffected controls matched for gestational age, and infectious villitis.

Five infectious villitis placentae were included, four with confirmed cytomegalovirus and one with Toxoplasma gondii, and were not matched to other groups. The mothers in the infectious villitis group were younger, had smaller fetuses, and delivered preterm or had intrauterine demise in a couple of cases. After delivery, the placentae were collected and evaluated both grossly and histologically, and only then was archival tissue selected. Five 10-micron scrolls were cut from each FFPE block, and DNA was isolated using the AllPrep DNA/RNA FFPE Tissue kit. DNA concentration and purity were evaluated by NanoDrop, whereas RNA quality was assessed on a Bioanalyzer. In regard to this clone: Its cognate antigen has yet to be identified. Nothing much larger sits one base from this clone, and base qualities are not available.

The investigation overall reported the following: Bulk tissue sequencing could not distinguish helper, regulatory or cytotoxic T cells, nor maternal versus fetal T cells, and excluded gamma-delta receptors. Higher CMV-specific clone frequencies were found in infectious CMV cases than in villitis of unknown etiology (around 0.011 vs 0.00091), and no difference in CMV-specific clone frequencies was seen between villitis of unknown etiology and controls. Paraffin blocks contained small amounts of decidua, so some captured T cells, especially in controls, may have been decidual rather than villous infiltrates.

Amplification of TCR-beta CDR3 regions from genomic DNA was performed with the immunoSEQ v4 bias-controlled multiplex PCR assay, which was run blinded to group allocation. To estimate the quantities of nucleated cells and T cells in each sample, reference gene primers were added alongside the TCR-beta primers. Sequencing of the libraries was performed on an Illumina MiSeq with a 100-cycle paired-end protocol. From the authors' description of their analysis: The immunoSEQ Analyzer software was used to calculate diversity and richness, with richness measured by iChao1 and clonality based on Pielou evenness and Shannon diversity (range 0-1, where higher values mean less diversity). CDR3 amino acid sequences together with V/J genes were queried against VDJdb for CMV, EBV and influenza A specificities, with confidence 3 and substitution 2 applied. The Morisita-Horn index was used to assess how much TCR-beta amino acid clonotypes overlapped between the villitis of unknown etiology, infectious villitis and control repertoires. This is the immuneACCESS table as TCRdb keeps it, with only in-frame sequences that have V and J called. A part of the clones is gone; compared with another copy, unresolved V genes explain less than half, and the rest is unexplained. That table gives V, J and clone size, and the DNA gave D and trimming. This sample has around 5,700 clones in its table, and 78% of those were observed once. The ten largest account for 8% to 10% of the sample.

V was cut back by 1 base and J by 0 bases, leaving a gap of 12 bases between them. The CDR1 and CDR2 encoded by the germline V gene (reference sequence) are LNHDA and SQIVND. The CDR3, cysteine through phenylalanine, is 16 amino acids long. This entry keeps only the CDR3 DNA: 48 bases, framed from base 1. The TCR sequence derives from a human patient with infectious villitis; the placental T cells may come from both mother and fetus. The rearranged segments are TRBV19 and TRBJ1-1; the best D guess is TRBD1, with 5 bases matching. The material sequenced was placental tissue containing maternal and fetal cells. At the DNA level, the sequence is TGTGCCAGTAGTATAGGGGGACTCAACATGAACACTGAAGCTTTCTTT. Translation gives CASSIGGLNMNTEAFF.